This T cell receptor (beta chain) was observed in a study of T cells expressing NK-cell markers. Study at large: Just one sequenced donor of eight was HCMV-seronegative, while seven were seropositive.

Reanalyzing the 5' RACE reads, TCRdb keeps one entry per CDR3 protein, without DNA. The sample has under 600,000 distinct CDR3 sequences. The CDR3 is 13 residues long. The sequence was collected from a woman aged 45-65 years in good health. V and J are TRBV12-3 or TRBV12-4 and TRBJ1-3. Sequenced sample: blood T cells: a sorted CD56 or NKG2C T cell subset, CD4+ or CD8+ T cells, or bulk PBMC T cells (not recorded which). The CDR3 here is CASSGREGNTIYF.